What follows are 24 T cell receptor beta chains derived from one specimen sequenced in a study of vaccination effects on CD4 cells after COVID-19. Clones were sequenced by immunoSEQ multiplex PCR, and TCRdb holds only the in-frame ones, with some missing. The data contain about 33,000 clones, 82% of them singletons. Using viral peptide pools, the ViraFEST assay grew out antigen-specific CD4+ T cells prior to sequencing. The culture ran for around nine days, and then CD4+ T cells were isolated. Participants were given two doses of BNT162b2 or mRNA-1273 vaccine. No antigen has been identified for these receptors. Material: CD4+ T cells from PBMCs cultured with HCoV-NL63 spike peptides, obtained after COVID-19 vaccination. The receptor source for this set is a human donor who received a COVID-19 vaccine. Some clones in this sample may be carry-over from other donors' samples.

This clone was seen a handful of times. The chain couples TRBV7-2 to TRBJ1-5; D might be TRBD1 (5 bases). The CDR3 spans 13 residues. Germline V gene data show CDR1 as SGHTA and CDR2 as FQGNSA. V was cut by 4 bases and J by 9 bases, with 13 bases left in between. For the CDR3, the DNA is TGTGCCAGCAGCTCCACAGGTTCAGGGCCCCAGCATTTT. Translating gives CASSSTGSGPQHF.

In its sample, this clone was seen a few times. The CDR3 region is CASSEGLKLFF. For the CDR3, the DNA is TGTGCCAGCAGTGAAGGATTAAAACTGTTTTTT. The V and J genes are TRBV25-1 and TRBJ1-4; no clear D. This CDR3 is built from 11 residues. CDR1 and CDR2 from the germline V gene are MGHDK and SYGVNS. Trimming stripped 2 bases from V and 10 bases from J, with 5 bases between.

Only a few counts were recorded for this clone. This sequence joins TRBV5-4 and TRBJ2-7, with a weak D call TRBD2 (6 bases). CDR1 SGHNT and CDR2 YYREEE come from the germline V gene (reference sequence). Trimming stripped 6 bases from V and 3 bases from J, with 16 bases between. The CDR3 length is 14 residues. The CDR3 coding sequence is TGTGCCAGCACATCCGGGACTGCCTTCTACGAGCAGTACGTC. Translating gives CASTSGTAFYEQYV.

The chain carries TRBV19 and TRBJ1-2, with D perhaps matching TRBD1 (5 bases). Trimming pared 3 bases from V and 0 bases from J, leaving 11 bases between. Germline V CDR1 and CDR2: LNHDA, SQIVND (reference sequence). The CDR3 sequence is 15 residues long. The CDR3 loop is CASSIEGMANYGYTF. The CDR3 nucleotides are TGTGCCAGTAGTATTGAGGGGATGGCTAACTATGGCTACACCTTC.

This clone was counted a few times. The V and J genes are TRBV7-3 and TRBJ1-6; the match to TRBD1 covers 8 bases. Germline assignment: CDR1 SGHTA and CDR2 FQGTGA. The CDR3 extends over 18 amino acids. The V segment lost 5 bases and the J segment 6 bases; nucleotides outside the gene matches: 15. The CDR3 loop reads CASSTQGWTGLGNSPLHF. CDR3 nucleotides: TGTGCCAGCAGCACCCAGGGATGGACAGGGCTGGGTAATTCACCCCTCCACTTT.

The J gene is TRBJ1-2, the V gene TRBV7-3, with 9 bases fitting TRBD1. The junction had 2 bases not matched to a gene; V was cut back by 3 bases and J by 3 bases. The length of the CDR3 is 14 residues. The germline V gene has CDR1 SGHTA and CDR2 FQGTGA. The CDR3 loop reads CASSLDRGHYGYTF. The CDR3 DNA reads as TGTGCCAGCAGCTTGGACAGGGGACACTATGGCTACACCTTC.

This chain uses TRBV20-1 with TRBJ2-1; D may correspond to TRBD1 or TRBD2 (5 bases each). Trimming stripped 3 bases from V and 10 bases from J, with 19 bases between. Germline CDR1 is DFQATT and CDR2 is SNEGSKA (reference sequence). The CDR3 is 14 amino acids. CDR3 in DNA: TGCAGTGCTAGTCCTTCCGAGGGGCCCCGCGAGCAGTTCTTC. It specifies CSASPSEGPREQFF.

The rearrangement joins TRBV28 to TRBJ1-5; D uncertain. The CDR3 extends over 12 amino acids. The germline V and J ends were trimmed by 10 bases and 2 bases, with 9 bases remaining between them. From germline, CDR1 is MDHEN and CDR2 SYDVKM. The CDR3 DNA reads TGTGCCACCGTTGTCGGCAATCAGCCCCAGCATTTT. Translation: CATVVGNQPQHF. The entire variable domain, with the rest obtained from reference TRBV28 and TRBJ1-5, is as follows: DVKVTQSSRYLVKRTGEKVFLECVQDMDHENMFWYRQDPGLGLRLIYFSYDVKMKEKGDIPEGYSVSREKKERFSLILESASTNQTSMYLCATVVGNQPQHFGDGTRLSIL.

This rearrangement joins TRBV5-1 to TRBJ2-7, with a tentative D call TRBD2 (7 bases). Germline loops: CDR1 SGHRS, CDR2 YFSETQ. V was shortened by 4 bases and J by 0 bases, with 14 bases between the two germline ends. This CDR3 is 15 amino acids long. The CDR3 spells CASSPGRGPSYEQYV. The CDR3 DNA reads as TGCGCCAGCAGCCCGGGGCGGGGGCCCTCCTACGAGCAGTACGTC.

The chain combines TRBV19 with TRBJ2-5, with a weak D call TRBD1 (6 bases). In germline, CDR1 is LNHDA, CDR2 SQIVND (reference sequence). The germline V and J ends were trimmed by 7 bases and 2 bases, with 11 bases remaining between them. The CDR3 totals 13 residues. The CDR3 DNA sequence: TGTGCCAGTACCATGACAGGACAAGAGACCCAGTACTTC. It encodes CASTMTGQETQYF.

This clone occurred a few times. The chain employs TRBV21-1 and TRBJ2-7; the table's TRBD1 call for D was not verified on the DNA. TRBV21-1 is listed as a pseudogene. The CDR3 loop spans 14 amino acids. As DNA, the CDR3 is TGTGCCAGCAGCAAAGACAGGATAATTTACGAGCAGTACGTC. Translating it yields CASSKDRIIYEQYV.

The CDR3 region is CASSHGTVNTEAFF. CDR3 bases: TGTGCCAGCAGCCACGGGACGGTTAACACTGAAGCTTTCTTT. This rearrangement joins TRBV7-2 to TRBJ1-1, with a weak D call TRBD1 (5 bases). Germline CDR1 reads SGHTA; CDR2 reads FQGNSA. V lost 5 bases and J lost 2, with 12 bases in between. The CDR3 totals 14 residues.

This clone was seen only once. The gene calls are TRBV12-3 or TRBV12-4 and TRBJ2-1; D is undetermined. CDR3 size: 11 residues. Trimming removed 3 bases from V and 7 bases from J, with 4 bases in between. The CDR3 reads CASSFWNEQFF. CDR3 nucleotides: TGTGCCAGCAGTTTTTGGAATGAGCAGTTCTTC.

This chain connects TRBV12-5 to TRBJ2-1; TRBD2 aligns across 9 bases. Per the germline V gene, CDR1 is LGHNT and CDR2 is FRNRAP. This CDR3 comprises 14 residues. Losses at the gene ends were 7 bases for V and 6 bases for J; bases not matched to a gene: 7. The CDR3 DNA follows: TGTGCTAGTGCCTCCGGCGGGGGGGTCAATGAGCAGTTCTTC. Translation gives CASASGGGVNEQFF.

The J gene is TRBJ2-3, the V gene TRBV5-8; 11 bases agree with TRBD2. This CDR3 contains 17 residues. In germline, CDR1 is SGHTS, CDR2 YDEGEE. The V segment lost 8 bases and the J segment 0 bases; nucleotides outside the gene matches: 11. The CDR3 DNA reads as TGTGCCAGACGGAGGGCTAGCGGGGGGATAAGCACAGATACGCAGTATTTT. Translated: CARRRASGGISTDTQYF. The full variable domain, rest sourced from reference TRBV5-8 and TRBJ2-3, is EAGVTQSPTHLIKTRGQQATLRCSPISGHTSVYWYQQALGLGLQFLLWYDEGEERNRGNFPPRFSGRQFPNYSSELNVNALELEDSALYLCARRRASGGISTDTQYFGPGTRLTVL.

There are a few counts of this clone. The rearrangement joins TRBV3-1 (or the pseudogene TRBV3-2) to TRBJ1-2; no definite D call. Trimming removed 6 bases from V and 7 bases from J, with 12 bases in between. Germline values: CDR1 LGHDT, CDR2 YNNKEL (reference sequence). The length of the CDR3 is 12 residues. CDR3 nucleotide sequence: TGTGCCAGCAGTGAAAGGGTGGGTGGCTACACCTTC. Its translation: CASSERVGGYTF.

J is TRBJ2-3 and V is TRBV23-1, with D possibly TRBD2 on 6 matching bases. TRBV23-1 is labeled an ORF, and its function is uncertain. The V end lost 4 bases, the J end lost 6 bases, and 14 bases lay between the germline ends. The CDR3 covers 14 residues. CDR3 nucleotide sequence: TGCGCCAGCAGTCGGGGCGGGAAGGTGGATACGCAGTATTTT. Encoded protein: CASSRGGKVDTQYF.

The V and J genes are TRBV6-6 and TRBJ2-1; D gene ambiguous. The CDR3 consists of 16 residues. The germline V gene encodes CDR1 MNHNY and CDR2 SVGAGI (reference sequence). V lost 6 bases and J lost 3, with 18 bases in between. The CDR3 sequence is CASRQHGAVHYNEQFF. The CDR3 nucleotides read TGTGCCAGCAGACAACACGGCGCAGTACACTACAATGAGCAGTTCTTC.

This clone was picked up one time. CDR3 region: CASSRTGGRKYF. The CDR3 DNA follows: TGTGCCAGCAGCCGAACAGGGGGTCGAAAGTACTTC. This chain joins TRBV6-5 and TRBJ2-5, with 8 bases that match TRBD1. J gave up 12 bases and V 6 bases, and 9 bases lay outside the gene matches. This CDR3 is 12 amino acids long. Germline V gives CDR1 MNHEY, CDR2 SVGAGI.

The gene calls are TRBV24-1 and TRBJ2-2; D remains ambiguous. CDR1 is KGHDR, CDR2 SFDVKD, per germline. Deletions cut 9 bases from V and 9 bases from J, with 16 bases between. The CDR3 spans 13 residues. The DNA for the CDR3 is TGTGCCACCTCTAAGAGATTTGGCCGGGAGCTGTTTTTT. It yields the protein CATSKRFGRELFF.

This clone has only one observation. The V gene is TRBV24-1, the J gene TRBJ2-1, with D perhaps matching TRBD1 (5 bases). The germline gives CDR1 KGHDR, CDR2 SFDVKD. The V end lost 5 bases, the J end lost 0 bases, and 13 bases lay between the germline ends. CDR3 size: 16 residues. CDR3 DNA: TGTGCCACCAGTGGGGGCCGAGGTAGCTCCTACAATGAGCAGTTCTTC. This sequence encodes CATSGGRGSSYNEQFF.

This chain links TRBV6-5 with TRBJ1-3; D is uncertain. V lost 6 bases and J 1 base, leaving 13 bases between the germline ends. Germline assignment: CDR1 MNHEY and CDR2 SVGAGI. The CDR3 sequence is 15 residues long. The CDR3, as DNA: TGTGCCAGCAGCCCATTCAGAGTATCTGGAAACACCATATATTTT. Residues: CASSPFRVSGNTIYF.

CDR3 DNA sequence: TGTGCCAGCAGTTACGGACTCAGCACAGATACGCAGTATTTT. Translating gives CASSYGLSTDTQYF. The rearrangement uses TRBV6-2 or TRBV6-3 and TRBJ2-3; D perhaps matches TRBD2 (5 bases). V was pared by 2 bases and J by 0 bases, with 6 bases between. There are 14 residues in the CDR3. Looked up from germline, CDR1 is MNHEY and CDR2 is SVGEGT.

This sequence joins TRBV15 and TRBJ1-1; D is undetermined. From germline, CDR1 is LNHNV and CDR2 YYDKDF (reference sequence). This CDR3 spans 13 amino acids. V was cut by 0 bases and J by 3 bases, with 5 bases left in between. The CDR3, as DNA: TGTGCCACCAGCAGAGATAGGCACACTGAAGCTTTCTTT. As protein: CATSRDRHTEAFF.